A single sample gave rise to the 28 T cell receptor beta chains below, sequenced in a study of blood T cell repertoires in COVID-19. Here immunoSEQ multiplex PCR was the method, and the copy in TCRdb shows in-frame clones only, minus some. The sample carries about 53,000 clones, roughly 84% recorded once. The sample was peripheral blood. Source of these receptors: a man aged 70-80 years with active COVID-19.

The rearrangement uses TRBV5-1 and TRBJ2-7; tentative D call: TRBD1 (5 bases). Trimming stripped 5 bases from V and 3 bases from J, with 9 bases between. This CDR3 has 12 amino acids. The germline V gene encodes CDR1 SGHRS and CDR2 YFSETQ. Here the CDR3 DNA reads TGCGCCAGCAGATCCCAGGGCTACGAGCAGTACTTC. Amino acids: CASRSQGYEQYF.

This rearrangement joins TRBV6-1 to TRBJ2-3, with 9 positions matching TRBD1. The V segment lost 3 bases and the J segment 2 bases; nucleotides outside the gene matches: 3. CDR3 length: 15 amino acids. In germline, CDR1 is MNHNS, CDR2 SASEGT. CDR3 region: CASSEGTGHTDTQYF. CDR3 bases: TGTGCCAGCAGTGAGGGGACAGGGCACACAGATACGCAGTATTTT.

The chain couples TRBV19 to TRBJ2-7, with D possibly matching TRBD2 (5 bases). In germline, CDR1 is LNHDA, CDR2 SQIVND (reference sequence). This CDR3 is 13 amino acids long. The V end was cut by 6 bases, the J end by 0 bases, with 9 bases between. In DNA form, the CDR3 reads TGTGCCAGTAGCTCGGGATCCTCCTACGAGCAGTACTTC. This codes for CASSSGSSYEQYF.

This clone was seen just once. In DNA, the CDR3 is TGCGCCAGCAGCCAAGGACAGGGGAGAGGCGGGGGGCAGTTCTTC. Protein product: CASSQGQGRGGGQFF. This chain uses TRBV4-3 with TRBJ2-1; D possibly corresponds to TRBD1 (8 bases). This CDR3 comprises 15 residues. Germline V CDR1 and CDR2: LGHNA, YSLEER. Deletions cut 1 base from V and 12 bases from J, with 19 bases between.

This clone was counted once. The chain has TRBV6-2 or TRBV6-3 and TRBJ2-3; D perhaps matches TRBD2 (6 bases). The V end lost 10 bases, the J end lost 0 bases, and 14 bases lay between the germline ends. This CDR3 spans 14 amino acids. Germline loops: CDR1 MNHEY, CDR2 SVGEGT. The CDR3 is CATIPAGSTDTQYF. The CDR3, as DNA: TGTGCCACCATCCCCGCGGGGAGCACAGATACGCAGTATTTT.

The chain carries TRBV5-4 and TRBJ1-1; 9 positions match TRBD1. Trimming at V came to 3 bases and at J to 2 bases, leaving 5 bases not matched to a gene. Germline V gene data show CDR1 as SGHNT and CDR2 as YYREEE (reference sequence). The CDR3 spans 15 residues. The CDR3 DNA sequence: TGTGCCAGCAGCTCCCCGGGACAGGGTAACACTGAAGCTTTCTTT. This encodes CASSSPGQGNTEAFF.

Regarding this clone: Additional DNA sequences in this sample encode the identical CDR3. This rearrangement joins TRBV7-6 to TRBJ2-3; 9 bases map to TRBD2. CDR1 is SGHVS and CDR2 is FNYEAQ in the germline V gene. The V gene end was trimmed by 1 base and the J gene end by 6 bases; junction bases not matched to a gene: 5. The CDR3 contains 15 residues. CDR3 coding DNA: TGTGCCAGCAGCTTAGTGGCGGGGGGGCCGGATACGCAGTATTTT. Protein: CASSLVAGGPDTQYF.

The chain links TRBV5-1 to TRBJ2-1, with D possibly matching TRBD2 (6 bases). The CDR3 runs to 15 residues. Trimming left V 0 bases short and J 4 bases short, with 11 bases between. Per the germline V gene, CDR1 is SGHRS and CDR2 is YFSETQ. The CDR3 here is CASSLGLGGYNEQFF. CDR3 sequence (DNA): TGCGCCAGCAGCTTGGGTCTCGGGGGATACAATGAGCAGTTCTTC.

The chain links TRBV5-1 to TRBJ2-2; weak D call: TRBD1 (7 bases). V was cut by 3 bases and J by 4 bases, with 16 bases left in between. Germline assignment: CDR1 SGHRS and CDR2 YFSETQ. The CDR3 extends over 16 amino acids. This CDR3 reads CASSSPGGQSTGELFF. The CDR3 nucleotides read TGCGCCAGCAGCTCTCCAGGGGGGCAAAGCACCGGGGAGCTGTTTTTT.

The gene calls are TRBV7-8 and TRBJ1-1; D unresolved. This CDR3 contains 13 residues. Germline CDR1 SGHVS, CDR2 FQNEAQ. With 1 base removed from V and 4 bases from J, the gap between germline ends came to 7 bases. DNA of the CDR3: TGTGCCAGCAGCTTAGACGGGAGCACTGAAGCTTTCTTT. Protein product: CASSLDGSTEAFF.

V gene TRBV19 combines with J gene TRBJ1-2; weak D call: TRBD1 (6 bases). V was cut by 5 bases and J by 4 bases, with 11 bases left in between. Germline V gives CDR1 LNHDA, CDR2 SQIVND (reference sequence). The CDR3 is 13 amino acids. The CDR3 DNA reads TGTGCCAGTAGTCCAGACAGGTCCTATGGCTACACCTTC. Encoded protein: CASSPDRSYGYTF. The whole variable domain, remainder taken from reference TRBV19 and TRBJ1-2, is DGGITQSPKYLFRKEGQNVTLSCEQNLNHDAMYWYRQDPGQGLRLIYYSQIVNDFQKGDIAEGYSVSREKKESFPLTVTSAQKNPTAFYLCASSPDRSYGYTFGSGTRLTVV.

The chain joins TRBV5-1 to TRBJ2-5; 9 nucleotides align to TRBD2. The CDR3 is 16 amino acids. CDR1 SGHRS and CDR2 YFSETQ come from the germline V gene. Trimming took 1 base from V and 4 from J; bases not matched to a gene: 8. The CDR3 is CASSLIAGALRETQYF. In nucleotides, the CDR3 is TGCGCCAGCAGCTTGATAGCGGGGGCCCTCAGAGAGACCCAGTACTTC.

This clone was counted once. The same CDR3 arises from other DNA sequences in this sample as well. This chain uses TRBV9 with TRBJ2-3; 12 bases agree with TRBD2. Germline values: CDR1 SGDLS, CDR2 YYNGEE. The CDR3 is 16 amino acids. The ends lost 3 bases at V and 8 bases at J; junction bases unmatched: 10. In DNA, the CDR3 is TGTGCCAGCAGCGCCCCCGGGACTAGCGGGTCAGCTACGCAGTATTTT. Translation: CASSAPGTSGSATQYF.

This rearrangement joins TRBV20-1 to TRBJ2-5; 7 bases are shared with TRBD1. The CDR3 covers 15 residues. After removal of 5 bases from V and 1 base from J, the junction contained 10 bases not matched to a gene. Germline CDR1 and CDR2: DFQATT and SNEGSKA (reference sequence). The CDR3 sequence: CSACDRASRQETQYF. The CDR3 DNA reads TGCAGTGCTTGTGACAGGGCCTCTCGCCAAGAGACCCAGTACTTC.

This chain uses TRBV19 with TRBJ2-3; TRBD1 agrees at 8 bases. CDR1 LNHDA and CDR2 SQIVND come from the germline V gene (reference sequence). The CDR3 has 17 residues. With 0 bases clipped from V and 4 bases from J, the junction kept 9 bases outside the gene matches. The CDR3 nucleotides read TGTGCCAGTAGTATAGACATCAACAGGGGGAGCGCAGATACGCAGTATTTT. The encoded protein is CASSIDINRGSADTQYF.

The chain has TRBV19 and TRBJ1-1, with a weak D call TRBD1 (5 bases). The CDR3 contains 13 residues. The V and J ends lost 3 bases and 5 bases respectively, with 10 bases between them. The germline V gene has CDR1 LNHDA and CDR2 SQIVND (reference sequence). The CDR3 DNA is TGTGCCAGTAGTATTGGGGAGGGGACTGAAGCTTTCTTT. It translates to CASSIGEGTEAFF. Together with reference TRBV19 and TRBJ1-1, the CDR3 gives the full variable domain: DGGITQSPKYLFRKEGQNVTLSCEQNLNHDAMYWYRQDPGQGLRLIYYSQIVNDFQKGDIAEGYSVSREKKESFPLTVTSAQKNPTAFYLCASSIGEGTEAFFGQGTRLTVV.

V gene TRBV4-3 combines with J gene TRBJ1-6; TRBD1 matches 7 bases. Germline values: CDR1 LGHNA, CDR2 YSLEER. The V segment lost 1 base and the J segment 6 bases; nucleotides outside the gene matches: 3. The CDR3 is 15 amino acids. The CDR3 DNA reads as TGCGCCAGCAGCCAAGCGGGACAGCCTAATTCACCCCTCCACTTT. Translation gives CASSQAGQPNSPLHF.

The chain carries TRBV2 and TRBJ1-1; 7 bases agree with TRBD1. The trim removed 6 bases at V and 0 bases at J, leaving 7 bases unmatched. Germline V gene sequence: CDR1 SNHLY, CDR2 FYNNEI. The CDR3 has 15 amino acids. CDR3 DNA: TGTGCCAGCAGGGAAATGGGACAGTTGAACACTGAAGCTTTCTTT. It is translated as CASREMGQLNTEAFF.

This clone occurred once. The CDR3 is CASSHDRERDRGYPGANRGNTIYF. The CDR3 DNA follows: TGTGCCAGCAGCCACGACCGAGAACGGGACAGGGGATATCCGGGGGCAAATCGAGGAAACACCATATATTTT. J is TRBJ1-3 and V is TRBV3-1 (or the pseudogene TRBV3-2); TRBD1 matches at 10 bases. The germline V gene encodes CDR1 LGHDT and CDR2 YNNKEL (reference sequence). This CDR3 contains 24 residues. J was trimmed by 4 bases and V by 3 bases; bases with no gene match: 30.

The rearrangement joins TRBV5-4 to TRBJ2-3; TRBD2 aligns across 11 bases. The V gene's germline CDR1 is SGHNT and CDR2 YYREEE (reference sequence). The CDR3 is 17 amino acids. After removal of 4 bases from V and 5 bases from J, the junction contained 12 bases not matched to a gene. The CDR3 DNA is TGTGCCAGCAGCGGGGGACCGACTAGCGGGGTGCTAGATACGCAGTATTTT. It specifies CASSGGPTSGVLDTQYF.

V gene TRBV11-2 combines with J gene TRBJ1-2, with a tentative D call TRBD1 (6 bases). The CDR3 spans 13 residues. Trimming left V 1 base short and J 6 bases short, with 9 bases between. Germline V gene lookup returns CDR1 SGHAT and CDR2 FQNNGV. The chain's CDR3 is CASSLVQGHGYTF. CDR3 bases: TGTGCCAGCAGCTTAGTACAGGGCCATGGCTACACCTTC.

V is TRBV5-1 and J is TRBJ2-2; D perhaps matches TRBD1 (5 bases). Germline CDR1 SGHRS, CDR2 YFSETQ. Trimming cost V 0 bases and J 7 bases, with 16 bases left between them. The CDR3 consists of 16 residues. In nucleotides, the CDR3 is TGCGCCAGCAGCTTGGCCCCGGTAGGACATGGCGGGGAGCTGTTTTTT. Residues: CASSLAPVGHGGELFF.

V usage is TRBV27 and J usage is TRBJ1-5; D gene unclear. The CDR3 length is 15 residues. The ends were cut back, 2 bases at V and 1 base at J, with 9 bases in the middle. CDR1 is MNHEY and CDR2 is SMNVEV in the germline V gene (reference sequence). CDR3 loop: CASSLRLGSNQPQHF. DNA of the CDR3: TGTGCCAGCAGTTTAAGACTCGGAAGCAATCAGCCCCAGCATTTT.

The rearrangement joins TRBV29-1 to TRBJ1-2; TRBD1 agrees at 10 bases. Per the germline V gene, CDR1 is SQVTM and CDR2 is ANQGSEA. The CDR3 sequence is 12 residues long. V was pared by 7 bases and J by 7 bases, with 6 bases of the junction left unmatched. The CDR3 coding sequence is TGCAGCGCCCGACAGGGGGCGAGTGGCTACACCTTC. Its translation: CSARQGASGYTF.

This clone was detected only a few times. V usage is TRBV2 and J usage is TRBJ1-2; D gene uncertain. CDR3 length: 14 residues. The V end lost 3 bases, the J end lost 10 bases, and 18 bases lay between the germline ends. CDR1 is SNHLY, CDR2 FYNNEI, per germline. The DNA of the CDR3 is TGTGCCAGCAGTGAGCGGAGAGGCCCCGAGGACTACACCTTC. It translates to CASSERRGPEDYTF.

This chain uses TRBV6-1 with TRBJ1-2; TRBD1 matches at 7 bases. The CDR3 runs to 17 residues. The J segment lost 5 bases and the V segment lost 1 base, leaving 13 bases of the junction unmatched. Looked up from germline, CDR1 is MNHNS and CDR2 is SASEGT. CDR3 DNA sequence: TGTGCCAGCAGTGAAGGAGAGGGGGCTATTAGGCCGTATGGCTACACCTTC. As protein: CASSEGEGAIRPYGYTF.

This chain uses TRBV3-1 (or the pseudogene TRBV3-2) with TRBJ1-1, with TRBD1 identical over 9 bases. The CDR3 spans 14 residues. The V segment lost 3 bases and the J segment 10 bases; nucleotides outside the gene matches: 9. In germline, CDR1 is LGHDT, CDR2 YNNKEL (reference sequence). DNA for the CDR3: TGTGCCAGCAGCCAGGGACAGGGAGTAGGGGGAGCTTTCTTT. Its translation: CASSQGQGVGGAFF.

V is TRBV29-1 and J is TRBJ2-7; TRBD1 is a possible D gene (6 bases). This CDR3 is 14 amino acids long. Deletions cut 4 bases from V and 0 bases from J, with 13 bases between. Germline V gene data show CDR1 as SQVTM and CDR2 as ANQGSEA. The CDR3 DNA is TGCAGCGTTGTGGTTTGGACAGCCTCCTACGAGCAGTACTTC. This gives the protein CSVVVWTASYEQYF.